This TCR beta chain was recovered during a study of long-term antiretroviral therapy in people with HIV. Notes on the study in general: Post-treatment diversity went higher with ART but stayed below transplant donor controls.

Running of the v3.0 immunoSEQ assay took place at survey level. The repertoire was sequenced with immunoSEQ multiplex PCR; TCRdb's copy has only in-frame clones and lacks some. The repertoire holds 10,000 to 15,000 clones, about 87% seen once, with roughly 21% in the top ten. This clone was found once. The antigen remains undetermined. This CDR3 is built from 17 residues. The ends lost 1 base at V and 3 bases at J; junction bases unmatched: 10. Germline-derived CDR1 and CDR2 are SGHTA and FQGNSA. This receptor was identified in a woman between 40 and 50 years old with HIV. The chain combines TRBV7-2 with TRBJ2-5; 8 bases are a match to TRBD2. Sequenced material: unsorted PBMCs, taken 2.1 years after starting antiretroviral therapy. The CDR3, as DNA: TGTGCCAGCAGCTTAGTTTCGGGGGGGGGCTTAAAAGAGACCCAGTACTTC. It codes for CASSLVSGGGLKETQYF. Full variable domain (missing parts from reference TRBV7-2 and TRBJ2-5): GAGVSQSPSNKVTEKGKDVELRCDPISGHTALYWYRQSLGQGLEFLIYFQGNSAPDKSGLPSDRFSAERTGGSVSTLTIQRTQQEDSAVYLCASSLVSGGGLKETQYFGPGTRLLVL.